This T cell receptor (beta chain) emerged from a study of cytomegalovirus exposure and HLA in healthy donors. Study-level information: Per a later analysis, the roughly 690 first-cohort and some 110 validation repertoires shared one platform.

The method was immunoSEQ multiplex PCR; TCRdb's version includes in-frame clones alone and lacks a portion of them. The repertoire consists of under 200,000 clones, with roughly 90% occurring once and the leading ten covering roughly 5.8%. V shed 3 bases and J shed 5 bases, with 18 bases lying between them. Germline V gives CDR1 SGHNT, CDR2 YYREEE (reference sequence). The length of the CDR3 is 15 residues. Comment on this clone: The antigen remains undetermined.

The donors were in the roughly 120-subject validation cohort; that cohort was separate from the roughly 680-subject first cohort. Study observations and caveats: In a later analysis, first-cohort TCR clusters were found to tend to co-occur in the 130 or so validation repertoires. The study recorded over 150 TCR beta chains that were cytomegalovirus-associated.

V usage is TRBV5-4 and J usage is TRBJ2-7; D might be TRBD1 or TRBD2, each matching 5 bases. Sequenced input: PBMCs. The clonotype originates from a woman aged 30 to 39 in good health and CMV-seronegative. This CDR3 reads CASSSGRAPRNEQYF. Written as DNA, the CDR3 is TGTGCCAGCAGCTCGGGACGGGCCCCTCGGAACGAGCAGTACTTC.